This T cell receptor (beta chain) was captured in a study of cytomegalovirus exposure and HLA in healthy donors. The study, taken as a whole, reports: The Asian-associated ancestry cluster reportedly had fewer N-insertions than the roughly 700-donor mean in a later analysis. A few CMV-associated chains were confirmed in vitro to be specific for CMV antigens. Roughly uniform sequencing depth across donors was assumed, possibly incorrectly.

J gave up 7 bases and V 0 bases, and 6 bases lay outside the gene matches. CDR3 length: 16 amino acids. Germline V lookup: CDR1 LGHNA, CDR2 YNFKEQ. This clone was seen more than once but under ten times. Antigen specificity is unknown. 13 Jbeta primers and 60 Vbeta primers were used for the PCR. Assay: immunoSEQ multiplex PCR; the TCRdb copy retains only in-frame clones and omits some. The sample shows around 170,000 clones, more than 75% of them seen only once. The specimen was PBMCs. The chain combines TRBV4-2 with TRBJ2-1, with 10 nucleotides matching TRBD1. The source is a woman in her forties or fifties in good health and CMV-seropositive. CDR3 residues: CASSQEFGTGVNEQFF. In DNA form, the CDR3 reads TGTGCCAGCAGCCAAGAATTTGGGACAGGGGTAAATGAGCAGTTCTTC.